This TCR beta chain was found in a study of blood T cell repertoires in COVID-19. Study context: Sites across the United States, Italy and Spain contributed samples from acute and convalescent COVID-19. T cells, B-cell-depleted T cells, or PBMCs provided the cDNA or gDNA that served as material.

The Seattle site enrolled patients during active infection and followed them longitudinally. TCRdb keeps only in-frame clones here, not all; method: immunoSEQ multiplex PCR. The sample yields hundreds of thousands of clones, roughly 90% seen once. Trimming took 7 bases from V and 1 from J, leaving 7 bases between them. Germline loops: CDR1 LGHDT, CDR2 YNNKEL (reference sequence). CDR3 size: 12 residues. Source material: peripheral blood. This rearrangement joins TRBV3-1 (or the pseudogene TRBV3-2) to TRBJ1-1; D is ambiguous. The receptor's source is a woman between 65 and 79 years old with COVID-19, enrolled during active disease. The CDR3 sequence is CASKTENTEAFF. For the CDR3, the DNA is TGTGCCAGCAAAACAGAGAACACTGAAGCTTTCTTT.